This T cell receptor (beta chain) is from a study of regulatory T cells in long-lasting Graves disease. Study observations and caveats: Newly diagnosed Graves' patients exceeded persistent ones in TCR diversity. Shared public clonotypes totalled 2,741 in persistent patients, compared with roughly 970 in new patients.

Libraries of TCR beta came from iRepertoire HTBI primers plus Arm-PCR of CDR3 regions. MiXCR was run by TCRdb on the multiplex PCR reads, yielding one entry per CDR3 protein. The sample has more than 300,000 distinct CDR3 sequences, roughly a sixth seen once. This clonotype came up many times. What it recognizes is unknown. Time point here: newly diagnosed GD, antithyroid drugs for less than 3 months. After RNA was extracted from PBMCs, the TCR library was made from it. As a group, patients came from one endocrinology department in Xi'an, China. Source: peripheral blood mononuclear cells (PBMCs), taken at new diagnosis, from a patient treated with antithyroid drugs. This receptor was obtained from a female donor with Graves disease.

The CDR3 DNA reads as TGTGCCAGCATGGCCTGGTATGGCGGGAGCTCCTACGAGCAGTACTTC. This encodes CASMAWYGGSSYEQYF. This sequence joins TRBV27 and TRBJ2-7, with 7 positions matching TRBD2. Per germline, CDR1 MNHEY and CDR2 SMNVEV (reference sequence). V shed 7 bases and J 0 bases; nucleotides not matched to a gene: 12. The CDR3 totals 16 residues.